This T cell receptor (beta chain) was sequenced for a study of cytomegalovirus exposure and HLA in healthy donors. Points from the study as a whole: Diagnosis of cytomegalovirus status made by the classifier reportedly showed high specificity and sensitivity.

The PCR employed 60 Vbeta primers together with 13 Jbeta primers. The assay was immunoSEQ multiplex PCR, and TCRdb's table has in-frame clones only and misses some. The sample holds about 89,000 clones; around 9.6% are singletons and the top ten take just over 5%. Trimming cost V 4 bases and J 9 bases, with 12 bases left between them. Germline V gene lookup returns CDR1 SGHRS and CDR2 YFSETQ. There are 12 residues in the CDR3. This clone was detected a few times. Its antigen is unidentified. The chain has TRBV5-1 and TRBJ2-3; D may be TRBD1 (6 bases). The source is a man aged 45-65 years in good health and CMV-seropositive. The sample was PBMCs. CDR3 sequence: CASSVDSKTQYF. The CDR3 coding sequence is TGCGCCAGCAGCGTGGACAGTAAGACGCAGTATTTT.